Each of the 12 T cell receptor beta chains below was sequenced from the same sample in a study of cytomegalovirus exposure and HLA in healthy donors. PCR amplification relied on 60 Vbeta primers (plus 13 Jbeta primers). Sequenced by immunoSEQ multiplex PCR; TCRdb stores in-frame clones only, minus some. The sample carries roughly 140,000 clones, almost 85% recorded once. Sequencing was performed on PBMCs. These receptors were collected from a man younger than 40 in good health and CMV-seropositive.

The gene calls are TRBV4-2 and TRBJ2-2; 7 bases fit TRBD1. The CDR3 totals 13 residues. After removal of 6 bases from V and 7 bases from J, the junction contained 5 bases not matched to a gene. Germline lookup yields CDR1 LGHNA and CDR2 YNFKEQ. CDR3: CASRLQGNGELFF. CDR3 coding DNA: TGTGCCAGCAGGCTACAGGGGAACGGGGAGCTGTTTTTT.

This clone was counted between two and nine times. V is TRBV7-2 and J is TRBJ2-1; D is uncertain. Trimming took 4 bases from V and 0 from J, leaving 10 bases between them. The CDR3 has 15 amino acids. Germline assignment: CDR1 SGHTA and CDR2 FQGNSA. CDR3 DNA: TGTGCCAGCAGCTCCTTGCGGAGCTCCTACAATGAGCAGTTCTTC. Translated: CASSSLRSSYNEQFF.

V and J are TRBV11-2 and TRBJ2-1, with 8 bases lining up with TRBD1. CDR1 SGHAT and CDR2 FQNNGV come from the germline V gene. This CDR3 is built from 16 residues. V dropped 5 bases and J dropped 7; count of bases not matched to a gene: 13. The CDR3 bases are TGTGCCAGCAGCCTCCGGGACAGGTCATTTTATAATGAGCAGTTCTTC. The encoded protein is CASSLRDRSFYNEQFF.

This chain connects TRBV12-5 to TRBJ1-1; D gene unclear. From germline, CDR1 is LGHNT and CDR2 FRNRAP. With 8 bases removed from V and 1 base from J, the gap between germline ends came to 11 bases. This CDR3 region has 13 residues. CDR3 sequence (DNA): TGTGCTAGTTCCGGAGAAGGGAACACTGAAGCTTTCTTT. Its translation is CASSGEGNTEAFF.

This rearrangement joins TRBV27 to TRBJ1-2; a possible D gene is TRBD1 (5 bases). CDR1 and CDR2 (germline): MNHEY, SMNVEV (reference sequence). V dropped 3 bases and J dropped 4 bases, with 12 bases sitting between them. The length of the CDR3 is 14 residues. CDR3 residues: CASSLGGVGYGYTF. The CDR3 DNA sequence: TGTGCCAGCAGTTTGGGGGGAGTCGGCTATGGCTACACCTTC.

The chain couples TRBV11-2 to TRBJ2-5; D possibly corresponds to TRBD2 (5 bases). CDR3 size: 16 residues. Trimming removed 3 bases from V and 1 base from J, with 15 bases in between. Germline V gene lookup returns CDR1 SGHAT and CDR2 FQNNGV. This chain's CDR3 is CASSLYSGGTQETQYF. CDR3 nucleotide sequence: TGTGCCAGCAGCTTGTACTCCGGAGGCACCCAAGAGACCCAGTACTTC.

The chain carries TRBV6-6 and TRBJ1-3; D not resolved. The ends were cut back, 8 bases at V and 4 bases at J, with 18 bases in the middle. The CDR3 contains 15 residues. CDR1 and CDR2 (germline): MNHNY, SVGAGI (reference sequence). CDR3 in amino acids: CASPYTPVSGNTIYF. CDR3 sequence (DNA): TGTGCCAGCCCGTATACCCCAGTGTCCGGAAACACCATATATTTT.

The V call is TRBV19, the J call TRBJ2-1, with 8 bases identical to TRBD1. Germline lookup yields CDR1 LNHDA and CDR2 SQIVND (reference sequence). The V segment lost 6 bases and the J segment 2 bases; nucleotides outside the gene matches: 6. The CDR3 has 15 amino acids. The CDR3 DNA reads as TGTGCCAGTAGATCGGTGACAGGGGCCTACAATGAGCAGTTCTTC. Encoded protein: CASRSVTGAYNEQFF. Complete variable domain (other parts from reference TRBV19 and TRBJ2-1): DGGITQSPKYLFRKEGQNVTLSCEQNLNHDAMYWYRQDPGQGLRLIYYSQIVNDFQKGDIAEGYSVSREKKESFPLTVTSAQKNPTAFYLCASRSVTGAYNEQFFGPGTRLTVL.

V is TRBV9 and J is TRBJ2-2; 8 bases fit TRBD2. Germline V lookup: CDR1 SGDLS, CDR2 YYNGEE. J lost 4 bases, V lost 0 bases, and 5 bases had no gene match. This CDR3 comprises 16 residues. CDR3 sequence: CASSVVSGSPTGELFF. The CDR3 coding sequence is TGTGCCAGCAGCGTAGTCAGCGGGAGTCCCACCGGGGAGCTGTTTTTT.

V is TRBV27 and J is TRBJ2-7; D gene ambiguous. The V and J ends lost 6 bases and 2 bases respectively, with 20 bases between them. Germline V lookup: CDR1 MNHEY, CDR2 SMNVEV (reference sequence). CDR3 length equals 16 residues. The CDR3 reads CASSWISSGPAYEQYF. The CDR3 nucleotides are TGTGCCAGCAGCTGGATTTCGAGTGGGCCCGCCTACGAGCAGTACTTC.

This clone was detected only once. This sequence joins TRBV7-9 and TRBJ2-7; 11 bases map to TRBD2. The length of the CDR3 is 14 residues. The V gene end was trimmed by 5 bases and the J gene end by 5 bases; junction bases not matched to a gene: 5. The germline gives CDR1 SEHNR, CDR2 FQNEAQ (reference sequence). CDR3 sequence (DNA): TGTGCCAGCAGCGAGACTAGCGGGGACAACGAGCAGTACTTC. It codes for CASSETSGDNEQYF.

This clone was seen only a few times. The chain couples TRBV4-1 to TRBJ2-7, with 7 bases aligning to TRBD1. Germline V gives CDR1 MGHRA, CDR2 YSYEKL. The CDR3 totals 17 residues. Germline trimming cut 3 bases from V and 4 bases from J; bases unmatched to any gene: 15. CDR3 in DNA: TGCGCCAGCAGCCACTACCGCACCCGGGACAGCGAATACGAGCAGTACTTC. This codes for CASSHYRTRDSEYEQYF.